The present T cell receptor (beta chain) was sequenced within a study of blood T cell repertoires in COVID-19. Overall study context: Researchers got acute and convalescent COVID-19 samples from the United States, Italy and Spain. Sources were T cells, B-cell-depleted T cells, or PBMCs; the material itself was cDNA or gDNA.

The germline V and J ends were trimmed by 3 bases and 2 bases, with 10 bases remaining between them. This CDR3 region has 14 residues. CDR1 is LNHDA, CDR2 SQIVND, per germline (reference sequence). Original analysis: Estimation of nucleated cell counts was performed using reference gene primer amplification. TCRdb's table, derived via immunoSEQ multiplex PCR, lists solely in-frame clones and lacks some. V, J and clone size reflect that table, while D and trimming were determined from the DNA. The sample holds 250,000 to 300,000 clones; around 78% are singletons and the top ten take about 4.6%. The genes are TRBV19 and TRBJ1-2, with D unresolved. This receptor was taken from a man aged 55 to 70 who had recovered from COVID-19. The sequencing sample was made of peripheral blood. CDR3 nucleotides: TGTGCCAGTAGTATCCTTGGAGTGAACTATGGCTACACCTTC. This gives the protein CASSILGVNYGYTF.